A selection of T cell receptor beta chains follows, all from one sample in a study of cytomegalovirus exposure and HLA in healthy donors. Libraries were prepared by immunoSEQ multiplex PCR; TCRdb keeps only in-frame clonotypes and omits some of them. The sample holds about 150,000 clones; roughly 80% are singletons and the top ten take roughly 4%. Source material: PBMCs. The receptors stem from a woman aged 40-49 years in good health and CMV-seropositive. Both conserved end residues are part of each CDR3. D genes are given only for firm matches. Size tells how often a clone was seen (once, few, many) or the class of an expanded clone, and some rows leave it out.

d_call	j_call	clone_size	v_call	cdr3_aa	cdr3_nt
TRBD1	TRBJ2-7	NA	TRBV28	CASRITTGTGFYEQYF	TGTGCCAGCAGGATTACGACCGGGACAGGGTTCTACGAGCAGTACTTC
NA	TRBJ1-3	NA	TRBV5-4	CASSLGGSLGNTIYF	TGTGCCAGCAGCTTGGGGGGCAGCCTCGGAAACACCATATATTTT
TRBD2	TRBJ2-3	NA	TRBV9	CASSADLGLAGDTDTQYF	TGTGCCAGCAGCGCTGATCTCGGACTAGCGGGGGACACAGATACGCAGTATTTT
NA	TRBJ1-2	NA	TRBV4-2	CASSQDRTGFNGYTF	TGTGCCAGCAGCCAAGATAGGACGGGGTTTAATGGCTACACCTTC
NA	TRBJ1-5	once	TRBV5-6	CASSLGQAINQPQHF	TGTGCCAGCAGCTTGGGACAGGCTATCAATCAGCCCCAGCATTTT
TRBD1	TRBJ1-2	NA	TRBV10-3	CAISEGQAVYGYTF	TGTGCCATCAGTGAAGGACAGGCCGTCTATGGCTACACCTTC
TRBD1	TRBJ2-7	once	TRBV19	CASSGGQGYEQYF	TGTGCCAGTAGTGGGGGACAGGGGTACGAGCAGTACTTC
TRBD1	TRBJ2-6	NA	TRBV28	CASSGLTGGYGKANVLTF	TGTGCCAGCAGTGGGTTAACAGGGGGTTACGGAAAGGCCAACGTCCTGACTTTC
NA	TRBJ2-5	NA	TRBV4-1	CASSQDRGLQETQYF	TGCGCCAGCAGCCAAGACCGGGGACTTCAAGAGACCCAGTACTTC
TRBD1	TRBJ1-1	NA	TRBV25-1	CASSEYGTVEAFF	TGTGCCAGCAGTGAATATGGGACAGTTGAAGCTTTCTTT
TRBD1	TRBJ1-2	NA	TRBV28	CASGTGRINYGYTF	TGTGCCAGCGGGACAGGACGAATCAACTATGGCTACACCTTC
NA	TRBJ1-4	NA	TRBV4-1	CASSQVDRGGYNEKLFF	TGCGCCAGCAGCCAGGTGGACCGGGGAGGTTATAATGAAAAACTGTTTTTT
TRBD1	TRBJ1-6	NA	TRBV19	CASSLGTGGGSPLHF	TGTGCCAGTAGTTTGGGGACAGGTGGAGGATCACCCCTCCACTTT
NA	TRBJ2-1	NA	TRBV6-1	CASSPTTFGDNEQFF	TGTGCCAGCAGTCCAACTACTTTCGGGGACAATGAGCAGTTCTTC
TRBD1	TRBJ2-1	NA	TRBV7-3	CASSFPPTGTGRDEQFF	TGTGCCAGCAGCTTTCCCCCAACCGGGACAGGGCGCGATGAGCAGTTCTTC
NA	TRBJ1-6	NA	TRBV5-6	CASKGRGSPLHF	TGTGCCAGCAAGGGGCGGGGTTCACCCCTCCACTTT
NA	TRBJ2-1	NA	TRBV7-6	CAVTKLALNEQFF	TGTGCCGTTACTAAGCTGGCCCTCAATGAGCAGTTCTTC
NA	TRBJ2-3	NA	TRBV6-5	CASSQGTDTQYF	TGTGCCAGCAGTCAGGGCACAGATACGCAGTATTTT
TRBD1	TRBJ2-7	NA	TRBV5-5	CASSPFSGGRDEQYF	TGTGCCAGCAGCCCATTTTCAGGGGGTAGGGACGAGCAGTACTTC
NA	TRBJ1-1	NA	TRBV5-1	CASRGRMNTEAFF	TGCGCCAGCAGAGGGAGAATGAACACTGAAGCTTTCTTT
NA	TRBJ1-1	NA	TRBV20-1	CSAQGREAFF	TGCAGTGCCCAGGGGCGTGAAGCTTTCTTT
NA	TRBJ2-7	NA	TRBV29-1	CSVGLGQYEQYF	TGCAGCGTTGGCCTGGGCCAATACGAGCAGTACTTC
NA	TRBJ1-1	NA	TRBV19	CASSIEQGRYTEAFF	TGTGCCAGTAGTATAGAGCAGGGAAGGTACACTGAAGCTTTCTTT
NA	TRBJ1-2	NA	TRBV7-9	CASSLSRGTNYGYTF	TGTGCCAGCAGCTTAAGTAGAGGAACTAACTATGGCTACACCTTC
NA	TRBJ1-2	NA	TRBV5-1	CASSLSRINGYTF	TGCGCCAGCAGCTTGAGCAGGATAAATGGCTACACCTTC
TRBD2	TRBJ2-5	NA	TRBV9	CASSKGPAGQQETQYF	TGTGCCAGCAGCAAGGGTCCAGCGGGGCAGCAAGAGACCCAGTACTTC
NA	TRBJ1-5	NA	TRBV6-1	CASSPLQGNNQPQHF	TGTGCCAGCAGCCCTCTACAGGGTAACAATCAGCCCCAGCATTTT
TRBD1	TRBJ2-7	once	TRBV15	CATSRDEGTVDPYEQYF	TGTGCCACCAGCAGAGATGAGGGGACAGTTGACCCCTACGAGCAGTACTTC
NA	TRBJ2-6	NA	TRBV18	CASSPGGGTYGANVLTF	TGTGCCAGCTCACCAGGGGGAGGCACGTACGGGGCCAACGTCCTGACTTTC
TRBD1	TRBJ1-5	NA	TRBV11-3	CASSLAGQGLSGQPQHF	TGTGCCAGCAGCTTAGCGGGACAGGGTTTGTCAGGTCAGCCCCAGCATTTT